Presented here are 21 T cell receptor beta chains from one specimen sequenced in a study of blood T cell repertoires in COVID-19. Only in-frame clones appear in the TCRdb table, and some are missing; sequencing was by immunoSEQ multiplex PCR. The sample has about 150,000 clones, over 60% seen once. Sample: peripheral blood. Every receptor here comes from a man aged 45-65 years with acute or convalescent COVID-19.

This chain connects TRBV11-2 to TRBJ1-2, with 7 bases that match TRBD1. This CDR3 region has 14 residues. V shed 5 bases and J 2 bases; nucleotides not matched to a gene: 5. Germline CDR1 SGHAT, CDR2 FQNNGV. CDR3 DNA sequence: TGTGCCAGCAGCGCGACAGGGTCGAACTATGGCTACACCTTC. It translates to CASSATGSNYGYTF.

This clone showed up just once. The chain joins TRBV25-1 to TRBJ1-2, with 8 bases aligning to TRBD1. The CDR3 extends over 15 amino acids. The V segment lost 5 bases and the J segment 7 bases; nucleotides outside the gene matches: 12. CDR1 and CDR2 (germline): MGHDK, SYGVNS. CDR3 bases: TGTGCCAGCAGTCCTCACGGACAGGGTACGGTTGGCTACACCTTC. Its translation is CASSPHGQGTVGYTF.

The rearrangement joins TRBV15 to TRBJ1-3; D gene uncertain. Trimming took off 5 bases at V and 1 base at J, with 12 bases between the two ends. This CDR3 contains 15 residues. From germline, CDR1 is LNHNV and CDR2 YYDKDF (reference sequence). This CDR3 reads CATSVGGLSGNTIYF. The CDR3, as DNA: TGTGCCACCAGCGTGGGAGGGCTTTCTGGAAACACCATATATTTT.

This chain links TRBV24-1 with TRBJ2-5; D possibly corresponds to TRBD1 (6 bases). The CDR3 runs 14 residues. V was clipped by 4 bases and J by 5 bases, with 13 bases between them. Germline V gene lookup returns CDR1 KGHDR and CDR2 SFDVKD. The CDR3 protein is CATSDAGGGETQYF. The CDR3 DNA sequence: TGTGCCACCAGTGACGCTGGGGGCGGGGAGACCCAGTACTTC.

The DNA of the CDR3 is TGTGCCAGCAGTCAGGGGGTGAACACTGAAGCTTTCTTT. Amino acid sequence: CASSQGVNTEAFF. The J gene is TRBJ1-1, the V gene TRBV2, with 7 bases that match TRBD1. The CDR3 sequence is 13 residues long. V shed 5 bases and J 0 bases; nucleotides not matched to a gene: 0. Germline V gene lookup returns CDR1 SNHLY and CDR2 FYNNEI. The entire variable domain, with the rest obtained from reference TRBV2 and TRBJ1-1, is as follows: EPEVTQTPSHQVTQMGQEVILRCVPISNHLYFYWYRQILGQKVEFLVSFYNNEISEKSEIFDDQFSVERPDGSNFTLKIRSTKLEDSAMYFCASSQGVNTEAFFGQGTRLTVV.

The chain couples TRBV7-3 to TRBJ2-3, with TRBD1 identical over 10 bases. V shed 5 bases and J 4 bases; nucleotides not matched to a gene: 3. The germline CDR1 and CDR2 sequences are SGHTA and FQGTGA. The CDR3 is 14 residues long. For the CDR3, the DNA is TGTGCCAGCAGCCGGGGACAGGGGTCAGATACGCAGTATTTT. Protein sequence: CASSRGQGSDTQYF.

The table lists this clone with a few counts. The rearrangement joins TRBV6-2 or TRBV6-3 to TRBJ2-3; 7 bases agree with TRBD1. The germline V gene encodes CDR1 MNHEY and CDR2 SVGEGT. The CDR3 runs to 14 residues. The trim removed 5 bases at V and 0 bases at J, leaving 2 bases unmatched. The CDR3 nucleotides are TGTGCCAGCAGTGGGACAGCTAGCACAGATACGCAGTATTTT. Its translation is CASSGTASTDTQYF.

The V gene is TRBV29-1, the J gene TRBJ1-2; perhaps TRBD1 as D (6 bases). Germline CDR1 and CDR2: SQVTM and ANQGSEA. V lost 7 bases and J lost 1, with 16 bases in between. The CDR3 has 14 amino acids. The CDR3 protein is CSGSTGTINYGYTF. CDR3 bases: TGCAGCGGATCAACAGGGACCATTAACTATGGCTACACCTTC.

This chain joins TRBV6-5 and TRBJ1-3; D gene ambiguous. The length of the CDR3 is 13 residues. Per the germline V gene, CDR1 is MNHEY and CDR2 is SVGAGI. V was shortened by 10 bases and J by 0 bases, with 10 bases between the two germline ends. CDR3: CATHGVSGNTIYF. In nucleotides, the CDR3 is TGTGCCACCCACGGGGTCTCTGGAAACACCATATATTTT.

The chain recombines TRBV11-3 with TRBJ2-3, with D possibly TRBD1 on 6 matching bases. From germline, CDR1 is SGHNT and CDR2 YENEEA. The CDR3 spans 19 residues. The germline V and J ends were trimmed by 1 base and 2 bases, with 22 bases remaining between them. The CDR3 reads CASSLVARDRTRATDTQYF. As DNA, the CDR3 is TGTGCCAGCAGCTTAGTGGCCCGAGACAGGACCCGGGCCACAGATACGCAGTATTTT.

The V call is TRBV12-5, the J call TRBJ2-3, with TRBD2 matching over 10 bases. The CDR3 is 15 residues long. V shed 5 bases, J shed 2 bases, and the junction held 4 bases outside the gene matches. CDR1 LGHNT and CDR2 FRNRAP come from the germline V gene. Here the CDR3 DNA reads TGTGCTAGTGGTCACGGACTAGCGGTCACAGATACGCAGTATTTT. Translation: CASGHGLAVTDTQYF.

V gene TRBV30 combines with J gene TRBJ2-7; D is perhaps TRBD2 (5 bases). The CDR3 is 12 residues long. The ends were cut back, 2 bases at V and 2 bases at J, with 7 bases in the middle. In germline, CDR1 is GTSNPN, CDR2 SVGIG (reference sequence). DNA of the CDR3: TGTGCCTGGAGTTGGGGAGCCTACGAGCAGTACTTC. Residues: CAWSWGAYEQYF. The full variable domain, its missing parts supplied by reference TRBV30 and TRBJ2-7, is SQTIHQWPATLVQPVGSPLSLECTVEGTSNPNLYWYRQAAGRGLQLLFYSVGIGQISSEVPQNLSASRPQDRQFILSSKKLLLSDSGFYLCAWSWGAYEQYFGPGTRLTVT.

This rearrangement joins TRBV5-1 to TRBJ2-2; 8 bases are shared with TRBD1. CDR1 and CDR2 from the germline V gene are SGHRS and YFSETQ. Losses at the gene ends were 4 bases for V and 2 bases for J; bases not matched to a gene: 4. The CDR3 covers 15 residues. DNA of the CDR3: TGCGCCAGCAGCGATCAGGGGGCAAACACCGGGGAGCTGTTTTTT. Translation: CASSDQGANTGELFF. Complete variable domain (other parts from reference TRBV5-1 and TRBJ2-2): KAGVTQTPRYLIKTRGQQVTLSCSPISGHRSVSWYQQTPGQGLQFLFEYFSETQRNKGNFPGRFSGRQFSNSRSEMNVSTLELGDSALYLCASSDQGANTGELFFGEGSRLTVL.

With regard to this clone: The CDR3 ends on some other residue instead of the conserved phenylalanine or tryptophan, so this is likely a read error. No DNA is shown, since the ends of the CDR3 on it are uncertain; the CDR3 is the one TCRdb lists. The chain is built from TRBV30 and TRBJ1-6; the table's D call of TRBD1 was not tested on the DNA. From germline, CDR1 is GTSNPN and CDR2 SVGIG (reference sequence). The CDR3 region is 9 residues in length, termini included. The CDR3: CAWSVSRGC.

V usage is TRBV6-4 and J usage is TRBJ1-2; TRBD1 matches 10 bases. J gave up 1 base and V 5 bases, and 16 bases lay outside the gene matches. From germline, CDR1 is MRHNA and CDR2 SNTAGT. This CDR3 has 19 amino acids. The CDR3 nucleotides are TGTGCCAGCAGTCCCACGGGGGGACAGGGGCTCCTTTTTAACTATGGCTACACCTTC. Amino acid sequence: CASSPTGGQGLLFNYGYTF.

The chain combines TRBV30 with TRBJ1-3; perhaps TRBD1 as D (5 bases). V shed 4 bases and J shed 1 base, with 20 bases lying between them. There are 17 residues in the CDR3. CDR1 and CDR2 from the germline V gene are GTSNPN and SVGIG (reference sequence). The CDR3 is CAWKWSSGPGSGNTIYF. The CDR3 bases are TGTGCCTGGAAGTGGTCGTCCGGCCCAGGGTCTGGAAACACCATATATTTT.

The chain couples TRBV5-1 to TRBJ2-5; 10 positions match TRBD2. The CDR3 runs to 16 residues. Looked up from germline, CDR1 is SGHRS and CDR2 is YFSETQ. V dropped 1 base and J dropped 5; count of bases not matched to a gene: 8. The CDR3 loop is CASSLQAGGPGETQYF. CDR3 nucleotide sequence: TGCGCCAGCAGCTTGCAAGCGGGGGGGCCCGGGGAGACCCAGTACTTC.

The chain has TRBV5-1 and TRBJ1-2; the match to TRBD1 covers 9 bases. After removal of 5 bases from V and 5 bases from J, the junction contained 10 bases not matched to a gene. Germline lookup yields CDR1 SGHRS and CDR2 YFSETQ. The CDR3 runs to 15 residues. The CDR3 protein is CASRDAGQGGYGYTF. CDR3 nucleotide sequence: TGCGCCAGCAGGGATGCGGGACAGGGCGGTTATGGCTACACCTTC.

This chain connects TRBV3-1 (or the pseudogene TRBV3-2) to TRBJ2-5; TRBD1 agrees at 9 bases. CDR3 size: 16 residues. V was pared by 0 bases and J by 2 bases, with 4 bases of the junction left unmatched. Germline V lookup: CDR1 LGHDT, CDR2 YNNKEL (reference sequence). The CDR3, as DNA: TGTGCCAGCAGCCAAGATCGGGGACAGGGTCAAGAGACCCAGTACTTC. Translation: CASSQDRGQGQETQYF.

The chain links TRBV10-3 to TRBJ2-3, with 12 bases identical to TRBD2. The CDR3 runs to 15 residues. The germline V gene has CDR1 ENHRY and CDR2 SYGVKD. V gave up 6 bases and J gave up 6 bases; unmatched junction bases: 7. The CDR3 bases are TGTGCCATCAGATTACCTAGCGGGGGGGCGGATACGCAGTATTTT. This codes for CAIRLPSGGADTQYF.

The chain uses TRBV19 and TRBJ1-2; TRBD1 matches 9 bases. This CDR3 is 16 amino acids long. Germline V lookup: CDR1 LNHDA, CDR2 SQIVND (reference sequence). Trimming cost V 4 bases and J 5 bases; bases outside gene matches: 11. In nucleotides, the CDR3 is TGTGCCAGTAGTACTCGGGCCCCGGGACAGGGATATGGCTACACCTTC. Residues: CASSTRAPGQGYGYTF.